The 18 T cell receptor beta chains presented below share a single source sample, sequenced in a study of early T cells in non-severe SARS-CoV-2 infection. TCRdb passed the 5' RACE reads through MiXCR, listing each CDR3 protein once. The repertoire holds tens of thousands of distinct CDR3 sequences, roughly a tenth seen once, with around 8.6% in the top ten. The sequencing sample was made of whole blood. These receptors were collected from an adult who was a healthcare worker with PCR-confirmed SARS-CoV-2 infection or an uninfected control (not recorded which).

This clonotype has a count of ten or more. The CDR3 sequence: CASRGLLDQPQHF. CDR3 DNA sequence: TGTGCCAGCAGGGGGCTGCTCGATCAGCCCCAGCATTTT. V gene TRBV6-1 combines with J gene TRBJ1-5; D might be TRBD1 (5 bases). V was shortened by 6 bases and J by 5 bases, with 11 bases between the two germline ends. The CDR3 totals 13 residues. Germline V lookup: CDR1 MNHNS, CDR2 SASEGT.

The chain's CDR3 is CAISESWGLGYTF. CDR3 bases: TGTGCCATCAGTGAGTCGTGGGGCCTTGGCTACACCTTC. The genes are TRBV10-3 and TRBJ1-2, with TRBD1 as a possible D gene (5 bases). The CDR3 has 13 residues. Germline V gives CDR1 ENHRY, CDR2 SYGVKD. V was clipped by 0 bases and J by 7 bases, with 9 bases between them.

This clonotype was observed many times. The rearrangement links TRBV10-3 to TRBJ2-7; D is unclear. Germline CDR1 ENHRY, CDR2 SYGVKD. The CDR3 is 14 amino acids. V dropped 5 bases and J dropped 5 bases, with 16 bases sitting between them. This CDR3 is CAISPGLPKDEQYF. The CDR3 nucleotides are TGTGCCATCAGTCCGGGCCTTCCAAAGGACGAGCAGTACTTC.

The J gene is TRBJ1-1, the V gene TRBV11-2, with TRBD1 matching 8 bases. This CDR3 is built from 13 residues. The V segment lost 4 bases and the J segment 5 bases; nucleotides outside the gene matches: 3. Germline V gene sequence: CDR1 SGHAT, CDR2 FQNNGV. The CDR3: CASSSDRGTEAFF. CDR3 DNA: TGTGCCAGCAGCTCCGACAGGGGTACTGAAGCTTTCTTT.

This clonotype was seen ten or more times. The CDR3 protein is CASRVAGTGGTEAFF. In DNA, the CDR3 is TGCGCCAGCAGGGTCGCCGGGACAGGGGGCACTGAAGCTTTCTTT. This chain connects TRBV10-2 to TRBJ1-1; TRBD1 agrees at 11 bases. Trimming took 6 bases from V and 4 from J; bases not matched to a gene: 7. Germline V lookup: CDR1 WSHSY, CDR2 SAAADI. The CDR3 has 15 amino acids.

This clonotype showed up just a few times. J is TRBJ1-4 and V is TRBV12-3 or TRBV12-4; 8 bases are shared with TRBD1. V dropped 4 bases and J dropped 1; count of bases not matched to a gene: 8. This CDR3 region has 17 residues. The DNA of the CDR3 is TGTGCCAGCAGTTCCGGGACAGGTAGTTTAACTAATGAAAAACTGTTTTTT. Amino acids: CASSSGTGSLTNEKLFF.

Many counts were recorded for this clonotype. The chain uses TRBV29-1 and TRBJ2-1, with TRBD2 matching over 11 bases. The germline gives CDR1 SQVTM, CDR2 ANQGSEA. There are 14 residues in the CDR3. The V and J ends lost 4 bases and 8 bases, in that order; junction bases with no gene match: 7. The CDR3 loop reads CSVAWLAGGDEQFF. In DNA form, the CDR3 reads TGCAGCGTTGCGTGGCTAGCGGGAGGAGATGAGCAGTTCTTC.

The rearrangement joins TRBV14 to TRBJ2-7, with D hard to call. CDR1 and CDR2 (germline): SGHDN, FVKESK. V shed 0 bases and J shed 5 bases, with 20 bases lying between them. CDR3 length: 17 residues. CDR3 region: CASSQDRSRTSDHEQYF. DNA of the CDR3: TGTGCCAGCAGCCAAGATCGGTCCAGGACCTCGGACCACGAGCAGTACTTC.

In this sample, this clonotype turned up a few times. V usage is TRBV14 and J usage is TRBJ2-3, with D possibly being TRBD1 (5 bases). This CDR3 has 16 amino acids. CDR1 is SGHDN and CDR2 is FVKESK in the germline V gene. Trimming stripped 4 bases from V and 4 bases from J, with 18 bases between. CDR3 loop: CASSPPWLGVADTQYF. The CDR3 DNA is TGTGCCAGCAGCCCGCCGTGGCTAGGGGTCGCAGATACGCAGTATTTT.

The chain joins TRBV7-2 to TRBJ1-1; TRBD1 matches 7 bases. The CDR3 extends over 15 amino acids. Germline V gene data show CDR1 as SGHTA and CDR2 as FQGNSA. V shed 5 bases and J 1 base; nucleotides not matched to a gene: 7. DNA of the CDR3: TGTGCCAGCAGCAATACAGGGGTACGGAACACTGAAGCTTTCTTT. Amino acid sequence: CASSNTGVRNTEAFF.

This clonotype was seen a few times. This rearrangement joins TRBV7-6 to TRBJ1-4, with a possible D match to TRBD1 (5 bases). The CDR3 runs 15 residues. The germline V gene encodes CDR1 SGHVS and CDR2 FNYEAQ. Trimming cost V 5 bases and J 4 bases, with 14 bases left between them. CDR3 bases: TGTGCCAGCAGCCCCCGGGGGGGGATTAATGAAAAACTGTTTTTT. This sequence encodes CASSPRGGINEKLFF.

V is TRBV6-1 and J is TRBJ2-3, with unresolved D. The CDR3 spans 15 residues. Germline V lookup: CDR1 MNHNS, CDR2 SASEGT. V shed 5 bases and J shed 4 bases, with 16 bases lying between them. CDR3 nucleotides: TGTGCCAGCAGTCCACGGGTAGAGAGCCCAGATACGCAGTATTTT. This encodes CASSPRVESPDTQYF.

This clonotype showed up many times. This chain links TRBV7-2 with TRBJ2-1, with 8 bases fitting TRBD2. V lost 1 base, J lost 4 bases, and 9 bases stayed unmatched. The length of the CDR3 is 17 residues. Germline V CDR1 and CDR2: SGHTA, FQGNSA. Written as DNA, the CDR3 is TGTGCCAGCAGCTTAGATTTGTTAGCGGGGCAGTACAATGAGCAGTTCTTC. Its protein product is CASSLDLLAGQYNEQFF.

This clonotype was seen repeatedly, ten times or more. The rearrangement uses TRBV7-9 and TRBJ2-2; 8 nucleotides agree with TRBD2. The CDR3 contains 14 residues. Germline CDR1 reads SEHNR; CDR2 reads FQNEAQ (reference sequence). J lost 7 bases, V lost 5 bases, and 6 bases had no gene match. CDR3 protein: CASSGTRFGGELFF. In nucleotides, the CDR3 is TGTGCCAGCAGCGGGACTAGGTTCGGCGGGGAGCTGTTTTTT.

In its sample, this clonotype was seen many times. This chain connects TRBV4-2 to TRBJ2-1; D may be TRBD2 (6 bases). There are 17 residues in the CDR3. Trimming shortened V by 4 bases and J by 2 bases, and 18 bases separated the two germline ends. CDR1 is LGHNA, CDR2 YNFKEQ, per germline. Written as DNA, the CDR3 is TGTGCCAGCAGCCCAAGCGGGTGGGAGGTAGCCTACAATGAGCAGTTCTTC. Amino acids: CASSPSGWEVAYNEQFF.

This clonotype was seen ten or more times. V and J are TRBV29-1 and TRBJ2-7; TRBD1 aligns across 8 bases. The CDR3 runs 14 residues. Germline CDR1 is SQVTM and CDR2 is ANQGSEA. J lost 3 bases, V lost 7 bases, and 11 bases had no gene match. The CDR3 DNA follows: TGCAGCGCACTTGGGACAGGATTTCACTACGAGCAGTACTTC. This sequence encodes CSALGTGFHYEQYF.

V and J are TRBV3-1 and TRBJ2-3, with 10 positions matching TRBD2. Germline CDR1 is LGHDT and CDR2 is YNNKEL (reference sequence). V lost 0 bases and J lost 7; bases outside the gene matches: 7. The CDR3 contains 16 residues. The CDR3 here is CASSQEAGGRTHTQYF. The DNA for the CDR3 is TGTGCCAGCAGCCAAGAAGCGGGAGGGCGGACGCATACGCAGTATTTT.

This clonotype was seen only once. The CDR3 DNA is TGTGCCAGCAGCCAAAACCACGGGAGAGATACGCAGTATTTT. Translation gives CASSQNHGRDTQYF. This chain connects TRBV9 to TRBJ2-3, with TRBD2 as a possible D gene (6 bases). The V end was cut by 4 bases, the J end by 5 bases, with 14 bases between. Germline lookup yields CDR1 SGDLS and CDR2 YYNGEE. The CDR3 contains 14 residues.